The T cell receptor beta chain described here comes from a study of blood T cell repertoires in COVID-19. Study-level background: Whether acute or convalescent, the COVID-19 samples came from the United States, Italy and Spain.

The CDR3 runs 14 residues. Unmatched junction bases numbered 8, after V lost 2 bases and J lost 6 bases. CDR1 GTSNPN and CDR2 SVGIG come from the germline V gene (reference sequence). Using immunoSEQ multiplex PCR, the repertoire was profiled, and TCRdb retains in-frame clones only, with some absent. The sample yields about 120,000 clones, approximately 74% seen once. Sequenced sample: peripheral blood. This chain connects TRBV30 to TRBJ2-7, with TRBD1 matching over 9 bases. The source of this sequence is a man aged 55-75 years with acute or convalescent COVID-19. The CDR3: CAWSYRDRDGEQYF. Here the CDR3 DNA reads TGTGCCTGGAGTTACCGGGACAGGGATGGCGAGCAGTACTTC.